This T cell receptor beta chain was identified in a study of OX40 agonist ivuxolimab in advanced cancers. Turning to the study itself: Allowance was made for prior anti-PD-1, anti-PD-L1 or anti-CTLA-4 therapy, and approximately 40% had some.

The V end lost 0 bases, the J end lost 1 base, and 16 bases lay between the germline ends. CDR1 SGHKS and CDR2 YYEKEE come from the germline V gene (reference sequence). This CDR3 region has 17 residues. Some clones are missing from TCRdb's copy, which holds only in-frame ones; the method was immunoSEQ multiplex PCR. The data contain fewer than 65,000 clones, approximately 89% of them seen just once; the ten biggest clones take up 0.9% to 1.2%. The J gene is TRBJ2-5, the V gene TRBV5-5, with D possibly TRBD2 on 6 matching bases. Source: CD4+ or CD8+ T cells sorted from blood, taken in a trial of the OX40 agonist ivuxolimab. This clonotype was sampled from an adult with an advanced solid tumor such as melanoma, head and neck, liver or kidney cancer. CDR3 loop: CASSLAPGVGGQETQYF. CDR3 DNA: TGTGCCAGCAGCTTGGCCCCGGGGGTTGGAGGCCAAGAGACCCAGTACTTC.